Below are 5 T cell receptor beta chains sequenced from a single sample in a study of T cell responses to AZD1222 COVID-19 vaccine. The table came from immunoSEQ multiplex PCR; TCRdb's copy has only in-frame clones and leaves some out. The sample lists some 130,000 clones; 90% to 95% were seen once. Sequenced here: peripheral blood, sampled on day 0 of AZD1222 vaccination. These receptors came from an adult in good health.

The genes are TRBV19 and TRBJ2-1, with a tentative D call TRBD2 (5 bases). CDR1 and CDR2 (germline): LNHDA, SQIVND (reference sequence). Between the trimmed V and J ends, which lost 1 base and 5 bases, there was a span of 15 bases. The CDR3 loop spans 16 amino acids. CDR3 bases: TGTGCCAGTAGTATAGTATTTGCGGGCCGACACAATGAGCAGTTCTTC. This gives the protein CASSIVFAGRHNEQFF.

The rearrangement joins TRBV9 to TRBJ1-3, with D perhaps matching TRBD1 (5 bases). Germline V gene sequence: CDR1 SGDLS, CDR2 YYNGEE. CDR3 length: 15 residues. V was clipped by 0 bases and J by 0 bases, with 7 bases between them. The CDR3 DNA follows: TGTGCCAGCAGCGTAGCAGGGCGCTCTGGAAACACCATATATTTT. This encodes CASSVAGRSGNTIYF.

The gene calls are TRBV28 and TRBJ1-2; D ambiguous. The CDR3 runs to 11 residues. Germline V lookup: CDR1 MDHEN, CDR2 SYDVKM. The V and J ends lost 8 bases and 6 bases respectively, with 10 bases between them. This CDR3 reads CASRRDDGYTF. The CDR3 DNA reads TGTGCCAGCCGTAGGGATGATGGCTACACCTTC.

The rearrangement uses TRBV18 and TRBJ1-2, with TRBD1 matching over 9 bases. The CDR3 has 15 amino acids. The J segment lost 5 bases and the V segment lost 3 bases, leaving 7 bases of the junction unmatched. Germline loops: CDR1 KGHSH, CDR2 LQKENI. CDR3 coding DNA: TGTGCCAGCTCACCCGGGACAGGGCTGGGTTATGGCTACACCTTC. Translation: CASSPGTGLGYGYTF.

The chain combines TRBV10-2 with TRBJ2-5; D may be TRBD2 (6 bases). The ends were cut back, 4 bases at V and 5 bases at J, with 11 bases in the middle. Germline CDR1 reads WSHSY; CDR2 reads SAAADI. The CDR3 runs 13 residues. The CDR3 DNA follows: TGCGCCAGCAGTGGCGGGGTCGGGGAGACCCAGTACTTC. Its translation: CASSGGVGETQYF.